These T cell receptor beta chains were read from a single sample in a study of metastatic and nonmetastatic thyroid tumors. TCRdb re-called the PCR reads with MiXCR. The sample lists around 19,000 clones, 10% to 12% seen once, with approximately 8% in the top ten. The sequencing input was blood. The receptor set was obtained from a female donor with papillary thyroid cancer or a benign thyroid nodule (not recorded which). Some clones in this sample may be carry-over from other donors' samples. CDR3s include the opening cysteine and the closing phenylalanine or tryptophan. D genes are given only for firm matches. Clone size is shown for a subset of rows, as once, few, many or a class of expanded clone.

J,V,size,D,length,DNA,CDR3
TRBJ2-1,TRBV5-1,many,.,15,TGCGCCAGCAGCTTGGCCGGGACGAACTACAATGAGCAGTTCTTC,CASSLAGTNYNEQFF
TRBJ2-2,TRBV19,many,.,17,TGTGCCAGTAGGAAGCAACCACGATCTCCGAACACCGGGGAGCTGTTTTTT,CASRKQPRSPNTGELFF
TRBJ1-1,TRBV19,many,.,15,TGTGCCAGTACCAAGACCCCCAGAGGAGGCACTGAAGCTTTCTTT,CASTKTPRGGTEAFF
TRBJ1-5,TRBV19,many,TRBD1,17,TGTGCCAGTAGTATGGATGACAGGGGGCTAAGCAATCAGCCCCAGCATTTT,CASSMDDRGLSNQPQHF
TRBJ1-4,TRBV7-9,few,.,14,TGTGCCAGCAGCTTATTGGGTACAAATGAAAAACTGTTTTTT,CASSLLGTNEKLFF
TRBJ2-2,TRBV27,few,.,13,TGTGCCAGCAGTACGTGGACAGACGGGGAGCTGTTTTTT,CASSTWTDGELFF
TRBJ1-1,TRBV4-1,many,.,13,TGCGCCAGCAGCCACTTCGGGGCCTTTGAAGCTTTCTTT,CASSHFGAFEAFF
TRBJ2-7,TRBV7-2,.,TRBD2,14,TGTGCCAGCAGTTCGAGGACTAGCGGCTACGAGCAGTACTTC,CASSSRTSGYEQYF
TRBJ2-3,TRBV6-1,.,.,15,TGTGCCAGCAGTGAGCTTAGGGCCAACACAGATACGCAGTATTTT,CASSELRANTDTQYF
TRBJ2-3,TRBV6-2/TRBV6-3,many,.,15,TGTGCCAGCAGTTACGCCGGGGCTAGCACAGATACGCAGTATTTT,CASSYAGASTDTQYF
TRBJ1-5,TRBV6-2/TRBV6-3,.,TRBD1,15,TGTGCCAGCAGTTACGGGACAGCCAGCAATCAGCCCCAGCATTTT,CASSYGTASNQPQHF
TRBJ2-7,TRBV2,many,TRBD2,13,TGTGCCAGCAGTTCCCGGGAGGGGTACGAGCAGTACTTC,CASSSREGYEQYF
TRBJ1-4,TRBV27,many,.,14,TGTGCCAGCAGACCCCGGACCTCTAATGAAAAACTGTTTTTT,CASRPRTSNEKLFF
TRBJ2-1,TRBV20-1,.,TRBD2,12,TGCAGTGCTCAGGGACTAGCGGGGCTCCAGTTCTTC,CSAQGLAGLQFF
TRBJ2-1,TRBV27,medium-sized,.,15,TGTGCCAGCAGTTCTAGCGAAGCCTCCTACAATGAGCAGTTCTTC,CASSSSEASYNEQFF
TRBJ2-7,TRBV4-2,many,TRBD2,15,TGTGCCAGCAGCCAAGTTGGGACTAGCGGCTACGAGCAGTACTTC,CASSQVGTSGYEQYF
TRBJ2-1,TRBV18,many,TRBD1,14,TGTGCCAGCTCACCAACCAGGGGGCTGGATGAGCAGTTCTTC,CASSPTRGLDEQFF